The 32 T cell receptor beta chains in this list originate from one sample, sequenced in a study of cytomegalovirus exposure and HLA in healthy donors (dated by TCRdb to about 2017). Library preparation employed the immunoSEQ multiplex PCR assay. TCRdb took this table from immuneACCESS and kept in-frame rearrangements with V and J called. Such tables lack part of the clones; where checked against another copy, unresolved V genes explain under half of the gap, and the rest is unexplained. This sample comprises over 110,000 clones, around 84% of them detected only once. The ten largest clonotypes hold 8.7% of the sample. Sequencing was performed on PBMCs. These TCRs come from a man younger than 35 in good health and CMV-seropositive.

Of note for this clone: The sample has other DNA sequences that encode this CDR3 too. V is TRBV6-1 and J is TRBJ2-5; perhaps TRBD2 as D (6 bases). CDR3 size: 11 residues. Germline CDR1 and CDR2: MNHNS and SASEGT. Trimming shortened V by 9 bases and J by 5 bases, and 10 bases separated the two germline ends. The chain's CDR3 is CASREEETQYF. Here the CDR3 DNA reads TGTGCCAGTAGGGAGGAGGAGACCCAGTACTTC.

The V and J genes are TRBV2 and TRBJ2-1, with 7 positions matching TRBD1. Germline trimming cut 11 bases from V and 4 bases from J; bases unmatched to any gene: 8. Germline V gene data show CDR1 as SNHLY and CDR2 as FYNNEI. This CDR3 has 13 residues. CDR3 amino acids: CAGTANTYNEQFF. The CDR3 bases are TGTGCCGGGACAGCTAACACTTACAATGAGCAGTTCTTC.

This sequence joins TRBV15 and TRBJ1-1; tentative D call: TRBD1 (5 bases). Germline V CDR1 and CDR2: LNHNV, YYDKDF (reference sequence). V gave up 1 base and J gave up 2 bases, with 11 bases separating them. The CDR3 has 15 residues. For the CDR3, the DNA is TGTGCCACCAGCAGAGGAGGGGACTCAAACACTGAAGCTTTCTTT. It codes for CATSRGGDSNTEAFF.

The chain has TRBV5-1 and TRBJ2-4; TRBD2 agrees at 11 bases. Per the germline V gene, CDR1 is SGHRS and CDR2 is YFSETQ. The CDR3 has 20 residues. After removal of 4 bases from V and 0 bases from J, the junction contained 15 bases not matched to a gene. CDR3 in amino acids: CASSPDGLAGGILAKNIQYF. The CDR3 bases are TGCGCCAGCAGCCCTGACGGGCTAGCGGGAGGAATACTAGCCAAAAACATTCAGTACTTC.

CDR3 loop: CASSEDSYQETQYF. CDR3 DNA sequence: TGTGCCAGCAGTGAAGACAGCTACCAAGAGACCCAGTACTTC. V is TRBV2 and J is TRBJ2-5; D is uncertain. V lost 1 base, J lost 0 bases, and 6 bases lay in between. Germline V CDR1 and CDR2: SNHLY, FYNNEI. The CDR3 runs to 14 residues.

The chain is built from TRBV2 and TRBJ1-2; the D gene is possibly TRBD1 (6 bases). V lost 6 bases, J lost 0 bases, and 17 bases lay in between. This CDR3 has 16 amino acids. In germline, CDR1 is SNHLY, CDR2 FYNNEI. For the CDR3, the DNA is TGTGCCAGCAGCGAAAGAACCGGGACAACTAACTATGGCTACACCTTC. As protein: CASSERTGTTNYGYTF.

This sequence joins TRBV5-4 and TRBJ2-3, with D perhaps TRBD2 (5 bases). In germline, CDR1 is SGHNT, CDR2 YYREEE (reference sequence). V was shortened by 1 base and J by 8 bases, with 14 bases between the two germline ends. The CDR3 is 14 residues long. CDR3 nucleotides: TGTGCCAGCAGCTTGAGGGAGCCAGCCGGTACGCAGTATTTT. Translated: CASSLREPAGTQYF.

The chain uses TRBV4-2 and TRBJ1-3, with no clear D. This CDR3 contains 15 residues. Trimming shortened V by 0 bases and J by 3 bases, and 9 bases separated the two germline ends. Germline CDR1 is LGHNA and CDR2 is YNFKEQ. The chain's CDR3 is CASSQDLANGNTIYF. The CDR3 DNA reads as TGTGCCAGCAGCCAAGATCTGGCCAATGGAAACACCATATATTTT.

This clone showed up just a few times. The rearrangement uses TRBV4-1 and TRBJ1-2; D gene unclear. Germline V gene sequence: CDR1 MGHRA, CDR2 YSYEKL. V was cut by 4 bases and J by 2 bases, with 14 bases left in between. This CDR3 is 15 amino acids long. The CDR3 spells CASSLSRQPNYGYTF. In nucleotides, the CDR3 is TGCGCCAGCAGCCTAAGCAGACAACCCAACTATGGCTACACCTTC.

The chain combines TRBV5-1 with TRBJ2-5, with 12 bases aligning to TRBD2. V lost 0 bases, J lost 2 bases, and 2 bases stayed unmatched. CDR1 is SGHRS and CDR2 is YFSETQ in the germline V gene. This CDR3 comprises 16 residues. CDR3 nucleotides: TGCGCCAGCAGCTTGGGACTAGCGGGGGCACAAGAGACCCAGTACTTC. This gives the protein CASSLGLAGAQETQYF.

CDR3: CASSERQGHEQYF. The DNA for the CDR3 is TGTGCCAGCAGTGAGCGACAGGGCCACGAGCAGTACTTC. This chain connects TRBV6-1 to TRBJ2-7; TRBD1 aligns across 7 bases. The CDR3 consists of 13 residues. Unmatched junction bases numbered 4, after V lost 3 bases and J lost 5 bases. Germline loops: CDR1 MNHNS, CDR2 SASEGT.

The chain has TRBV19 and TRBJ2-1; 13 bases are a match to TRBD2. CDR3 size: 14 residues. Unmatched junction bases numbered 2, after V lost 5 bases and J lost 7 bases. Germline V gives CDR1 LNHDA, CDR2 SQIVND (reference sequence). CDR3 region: CASSLGLAGNEQFF. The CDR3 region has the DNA TGTGCCAGTAGTTTGGGACTAGCGGGGAATGAGCAGTTCTTC.

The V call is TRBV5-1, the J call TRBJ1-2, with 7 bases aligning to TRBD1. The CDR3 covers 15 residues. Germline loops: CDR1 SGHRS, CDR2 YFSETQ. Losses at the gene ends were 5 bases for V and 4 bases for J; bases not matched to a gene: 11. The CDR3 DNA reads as TGCGCCAGCAGATTCAGGGGTCAGGGGGGCTATGGCTACACCTTC. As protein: CASRFRGQGGYGYTF.

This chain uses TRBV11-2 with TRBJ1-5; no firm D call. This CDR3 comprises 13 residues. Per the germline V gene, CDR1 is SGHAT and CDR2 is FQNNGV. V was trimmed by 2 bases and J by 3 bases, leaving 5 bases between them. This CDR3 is CASSLIANQPQHF. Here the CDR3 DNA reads TGTGCCAGCAGCTTAATAGCCAATCAGCCCCAGCATTTT.

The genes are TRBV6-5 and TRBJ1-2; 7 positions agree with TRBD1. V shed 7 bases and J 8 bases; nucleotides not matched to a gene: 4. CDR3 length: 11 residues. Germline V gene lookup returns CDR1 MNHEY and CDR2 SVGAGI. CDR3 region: CASTQGGGYTF. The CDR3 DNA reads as TGTGCCAGCACCCAAGGGGGCGGCTACACCTTC.

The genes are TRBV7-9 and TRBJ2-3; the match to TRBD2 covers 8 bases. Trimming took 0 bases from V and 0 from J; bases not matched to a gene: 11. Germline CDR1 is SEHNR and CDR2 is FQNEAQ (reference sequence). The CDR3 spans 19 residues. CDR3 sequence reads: CASSLAEGFTSGSTDTQYF. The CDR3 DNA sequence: TGTGCCAGCAGCTTAGCGGAGGGGTTTACTAGCGGTAGCACAGATACGCAGTATTTT. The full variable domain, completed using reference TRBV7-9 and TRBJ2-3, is DTGVSQNPRHKITKRGQNVTFRCDPISEHNRLYWYRQTLGQGPEFLTYFQNEAQLEKSRLLSDRFSAERPKGSFSTLEIQRTEQGDSAMYLCASSLAEGFTSGSTDTQYFGPGTRLTVL.

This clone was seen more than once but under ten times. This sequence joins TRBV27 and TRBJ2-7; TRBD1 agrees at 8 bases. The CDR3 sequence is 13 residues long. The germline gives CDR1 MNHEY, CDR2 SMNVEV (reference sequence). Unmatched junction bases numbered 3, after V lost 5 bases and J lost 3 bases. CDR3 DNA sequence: TGTGCCAGCAGTGTCGGGACAGGCTACGAGCAGTACTTC. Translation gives CASSVGTGYEQYF.

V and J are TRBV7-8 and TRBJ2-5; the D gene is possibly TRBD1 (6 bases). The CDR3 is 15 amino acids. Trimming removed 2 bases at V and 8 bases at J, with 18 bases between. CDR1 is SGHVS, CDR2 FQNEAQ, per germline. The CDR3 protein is CASSLTGTSFGTQYF. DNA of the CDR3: TGTGCCAGCAGCTTAACAGGGACATCTTTTGGCACCCAGTACTTC. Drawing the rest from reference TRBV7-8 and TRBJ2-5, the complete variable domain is GAGVSQSPRYKVAKRGQDVALRCDPISGHVSLFWYQQALGQGPEFLTYFQNEAQLDKSGLPSDRFFAERPEGSVSTLKIQRTQQEDSAVYLCASSLTGTSFGTQYFGPGTRLLVL.

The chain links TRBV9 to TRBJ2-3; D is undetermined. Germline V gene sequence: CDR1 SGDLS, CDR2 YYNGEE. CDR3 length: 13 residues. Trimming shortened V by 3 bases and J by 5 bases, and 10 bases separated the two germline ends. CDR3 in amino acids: CASSAGAEDTQYF. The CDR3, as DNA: TGTGCCAGCAGCGCGGGTGCAGAAGATACGCAGTATTTT.

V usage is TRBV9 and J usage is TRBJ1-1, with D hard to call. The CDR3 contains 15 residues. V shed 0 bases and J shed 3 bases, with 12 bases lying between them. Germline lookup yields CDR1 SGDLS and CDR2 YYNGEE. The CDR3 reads CASSVEGLGDTEAFF. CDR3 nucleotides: TGTGCCAGCAGCGTAGAAGGGCTCGGGGACACTGAAGCTTTCTTT.

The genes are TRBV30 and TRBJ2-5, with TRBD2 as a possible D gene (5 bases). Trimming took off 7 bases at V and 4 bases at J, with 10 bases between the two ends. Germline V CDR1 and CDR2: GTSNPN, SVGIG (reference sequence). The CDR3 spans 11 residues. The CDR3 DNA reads TGTGCCTACGACTACCCAGAGACCCAGTACTTC. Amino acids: CAYDYPETQYF.

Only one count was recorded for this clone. As DNA, the CDR3 is TGTGCCAGCAGTTACCAGAGACGGCCTGAGGCCTATGGCTACACCTTC. Encoded protein: CASSYQRRPEAYGYTF. The V call is TRBV6-5, the J call TRBJ1-2; D gene uncertain. The CDR3 is 16 amino acids. The germline V gene encodes CDR1 MNHEY and CDR2 SVGAGI. V was trimmed by 2 bases and J by 4 bases, leaving 17 bases between them.

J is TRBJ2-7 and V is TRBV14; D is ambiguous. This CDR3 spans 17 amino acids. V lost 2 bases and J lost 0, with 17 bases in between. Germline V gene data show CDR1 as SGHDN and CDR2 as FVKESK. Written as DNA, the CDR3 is TGTGCCAGCAGCCAATATTTGGGCAGTCAAAGCTCCTACGAGCAGTACTTC. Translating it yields CASSQYLGSQSSYEQYF.

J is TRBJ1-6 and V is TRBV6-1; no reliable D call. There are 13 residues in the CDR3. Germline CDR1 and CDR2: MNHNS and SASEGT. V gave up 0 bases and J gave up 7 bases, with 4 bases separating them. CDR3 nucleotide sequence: TGTGCCAGCAGTGAAGCCTTAAATTCACCCCTCCACTTT. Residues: CASSEALNSPLHF.

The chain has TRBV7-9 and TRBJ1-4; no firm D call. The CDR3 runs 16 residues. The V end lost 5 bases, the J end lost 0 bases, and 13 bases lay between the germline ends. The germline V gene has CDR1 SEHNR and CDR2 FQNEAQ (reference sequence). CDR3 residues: CASSPLAPATNEKLFF. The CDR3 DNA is TGTGCCAGCAGCCCCCTAGCCCCTGCAACTAATGAAAAACTGTTTTTT.

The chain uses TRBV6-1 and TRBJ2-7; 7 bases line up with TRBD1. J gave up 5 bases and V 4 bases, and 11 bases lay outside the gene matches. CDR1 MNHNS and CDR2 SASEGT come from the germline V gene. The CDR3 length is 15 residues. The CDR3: CASSVPTGTPHEQYF. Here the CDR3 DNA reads TGTGCCAGCAGTGTTCCGACAGGGACCCCCCACGAGCAGTACTTC.

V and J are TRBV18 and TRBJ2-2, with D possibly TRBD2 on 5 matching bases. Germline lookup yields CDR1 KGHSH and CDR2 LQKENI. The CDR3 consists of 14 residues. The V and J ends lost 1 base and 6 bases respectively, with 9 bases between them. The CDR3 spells CASSPREGSGELFF. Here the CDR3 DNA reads TGTGCCAGCTCACCACGCGAGGGATCCGGGGAGCTGTTTTTT.

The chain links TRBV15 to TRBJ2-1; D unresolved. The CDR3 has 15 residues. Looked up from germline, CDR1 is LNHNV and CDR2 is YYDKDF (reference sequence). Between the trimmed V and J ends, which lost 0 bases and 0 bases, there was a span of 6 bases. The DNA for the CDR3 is TGTGCCACCAGCAGAGATCAGGCCTCCTACAATGAGCAGTTCTTC. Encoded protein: CATSRDQASYNEQFF.

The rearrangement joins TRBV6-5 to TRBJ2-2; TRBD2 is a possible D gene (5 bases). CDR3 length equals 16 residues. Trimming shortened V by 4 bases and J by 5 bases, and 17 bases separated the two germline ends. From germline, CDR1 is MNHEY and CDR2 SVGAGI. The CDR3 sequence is CASSSRAVPGTGELFF. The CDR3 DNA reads TGTGCCAGCAGTTCCCGAGCGGTCCCTGGGACCGGGGAGCTGTTTTTT.

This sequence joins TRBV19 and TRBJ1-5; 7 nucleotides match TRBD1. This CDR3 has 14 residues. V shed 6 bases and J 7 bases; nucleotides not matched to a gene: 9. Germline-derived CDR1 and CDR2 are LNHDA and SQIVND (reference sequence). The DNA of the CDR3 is TGTGCCAGTAGAGAGACAGGGATTAACCAGCCCCAGCATTTT. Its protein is CASRETGINQPQHF.

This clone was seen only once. This chain's CDR3 is CASSGGRVRTDTQYF. The CDR3 coding sequence is TGTGCCAGCAGCGGTGGGAGGGTTCGCACAGATACGCAGTATTTT. The rearrangement uses TRBV5-4 and TRBJ2-3; 7 bases agree with TRBD2. The junction had 6 bases not matched to a gene; V was cut back by 4 bases and J by 1 base. Germline lookup yields CDR1 SGHNT and CDR2 YYREEE (reference sequence). The CDR3 is 15 residues long.

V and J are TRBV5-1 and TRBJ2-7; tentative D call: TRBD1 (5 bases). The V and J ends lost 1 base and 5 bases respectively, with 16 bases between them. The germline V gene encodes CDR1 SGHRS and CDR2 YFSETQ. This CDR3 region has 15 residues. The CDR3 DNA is TGCGCCAGCAGCTTGTATACGGCAGGGCTTCACGAGCAGTACTTC. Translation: CASSLYTAGLHEQYF.